The 19 T cell receptor beta chains below were found in one sample sequenced in a study of blood T cell repertoires in COVID-19. The assay was immunoSEQ multiplex PCR, and TCRdb's table has in-frame clones only and misses some. The table lists about 110,000 clones, approximately 80% of them singletons. Sequencing input: peripheral blood. Every receptor here comes from a woman aged 60-75 years with acute or convalescent COVID-19.

This clone turned up a few times. The gene calls are TRBV10-2 and TRBJ2-5; D call uncertain. Germline loops: CDR1 WSHSY, CDR2 SAAADI. V was trimmed by 0 bases and J by 1 base, leaving 6 bases between them. CDR3 length: 14 amino acids. Here the CDR3 reads CASSESIFQETQYF. CDR3 nucleotides: TGCGCCAGCAGTGAGTCTATTTTCCAAGAGACCCAGTACTTC.

The rearrangement links TRBV25-1 to TRBJ2-1, with 10 bases matching TRBD1. The junction had 3 bases not matched to a gene; V was cut back by 6 bases and J by 7 bases. Germline CDR1 MGHDK, CDR2 SYGVNS. The CDR3 covers 13 residues. The CDR3 region is CASSGQGVNEQFF. CDR3 nucleotides: TGTGCCAGCAGCGGACAGGGGGTGAATGAGCAGTTCTTC.

J is TRBJ1-5 and V is TRBV2; D gene unclear. Deletions cut 6 bases from V and 8 bases from J, with 8 bases between. The CDR3 contains 11 residues. CDR1 and CDR2 from the germline V gene are SNHLY and FYNNEI. This CDR3 is CASRYYEPQHF. CDR3 DNA: TGTGCCAGCAGATACTATGAGCCCCAGCATTTT. The complete variable domain, with remaining parts taken from reference TRBV2 and TRBJ1-5, reads EPEVTQTPSHQVTQMGQEVILRCVPISNHLYFYWYRQILGQKVEFLVSFYNNEISEKSEIFDDQFSVERPDGSNFTLKIRSTKLEDSAMYFCASRYYEPQHFGDGTRLSIL.

This chain joins TRBV7-2 and TRBJ2-3, with D perhaps matching TRBD2 (6 bases). Germline CDR1 and CDR2: SGHTA and FQGNSA. The V end lost 2 bases, the J end lost 5 bases, and 17 bases lay between the germline ends. The CDR3 contains 16 residues. In DNA form, the CDR3 reads TGTGCCAGCAGCTTATTCCGCGGGACCATAGAAGATACGCAGTATTTT. Protein: CASSLFRGTIEDTQYF.

CDR3 bases: TGCGCCAGCAGCCAGCGCACTAGCGAGCCCTACGAGCAGTACTTC. Its translation is CASSQRTSEPYEQYF. The rearrangement joins TRBV4-1 to TRBJ2-7; TRBD2 matches 7 bases. The germline V gene encodes CDR1 MGHRA and CDR2 YSYEKL. Germline trimming cut 3 bases from V and 2 bases from J; bases unmatched to any gene: 7. The CDR3 has 15 amino acids.

The chain recombines TRBV2 with TRBJ2-7; weak D call: TRBD2 (6 bases). Germline-derived CDR1 and CDR2 are SNHLY and FYNNEI. The CDR3 is 13 residues long. Trimming removed 7 bases at V and 3 bases at J, with 13 bases between. The DNA for the CDR3 is TGTGCCAGCACCGGAGGGGTCGACTACGAGCAGTACTTC. Translation gives CASTGGVDYEQYF.

This rearrangement joins TRBV7-7 to TRBJ2-2, with a possible D match to TRBD1 (5 bases). This CDR3 spans 14 amino acids. Trimming stripped 4 bases from V and 6 bases from J, with 12 bases between. Germline assignment: CDR1 SSHAT and CDR2 FNYEAQ (reference sequence). CDR3 nucleotides: TGTGCCAGCAGCTCAAGCAGGGCCTCCGGGGAGCTGTTTTTT. Translated: CASSSSRASGELFF. The full variable domain, with the rest looked up from reference TRBV7-7 and TRBJ2-2, is GAGVSQSPRYKVTKRGQDVTLRCDPISSHATLYWYQQALGQGPEFLTYFNYEAQPDKSGLPSDRFSAERPEGSISTLTIQRTEQRDSAMYRCASSSSRASGELFFGEGSRLTVL.

The rearrangement joins TRBV5-1 to TRBJ2-1, with D possibly matching TRBD2 (5 bases). The germline V and J ends were trimmed by 4 bases and 9 bases, with 17 bases remaining between them. Germline V gene sequence: CDR1 SGHRS, CDR2 YFSETQ. This CDR3 is built from 14 residues. CDR3 DNA sequence: TGCGCCAGCAGCAATCCTACCCTCGGAGGTGAGCAGTTCTTC. It is translated as CASSNPTLGGEQFF.

Concerning this clone: Relative to the germline gene, one junction end is altered; a read error may explain this. This sequence joins TRBV24-1 and TRBJ2-1; 7 positions agree with TRBD2. This CDR3 is 15 amino acids long. Per germline, CDR1 KGHDR and CDR2 SFDVKD. The CDR3 DNA sequence: TGTGCCACCTCGCCGGGCGGGGGTTCCTACAATGAGCAATTCTTC. Encoded protein: CATSPGGGSYNEQFF.

The rearrangement joins TRBV19 to TRBJ2-1, with a tentative D call TRBD1 (5 bases). The germline V gene has CDR1 LNHDA and CDR2 SQIVND (reference sequence). Deletions cut 4 bases from V and 8 bases from J, with 24 bases between. The CDR3 totals 17 residues. The CDR3 DNA sequence: TGTGCCAGTAGTAACTACAGGTCCTCTCTATTCGTCGATGAGCAGTTCTTC. Its protein product is CASSNYRSSLFVDEQFF.

The chain carries TRBV4-1 and TRBJ1-2; the D gene is possibly TRBD1 (6 bases). The CDR3 runs to 14 residues. Per germline, CDR1 MGHRA and CDR2 YSYEKL. V dropped 5 bases and J dropped 7 bases, with 17 bases sitting between them. This CDR3 reads CASSTHRALGGYTF. The CDR3 DNA is TGCGCCAGCAGCACCCACAGGGCCCTAGGTGGCTACACCTTC.

V is TRBV6-5 and J is TRBJ1-1; 7 positions match TRBD1. CDR1 is MNHEY, CDR2 SVGAGI, per germline. The CDR3 covers 14 residues. J lost 1 base, V lost 8 bases, and 7 bases had no gene match. The CDR3 is CASLTGWGNTEAFF. The CDR3 DNA follows: TGTGCCAGCTTGACAGGGTGGGGGAACACTGAAGCTTTCTTT.

This chain links TRBV6-1 with TRBJ2-1; TRBD1 matches at 9 bases. V gave up 0 bases and J gave up 7 bases; unmatched junction bases: 7. Germline lookup yields CDR1 MNHNS and CDR2 SASEGT. The CDR3 loop spans 16 amino acids. The chain's CDR3 is CASSEALAQGANEQFF. The CDR3 coding sequence is TGTGCCAGCAGTGAAGCGCTGGCACAGGGGGCAAATGAGCAGTTCTTC.

Concerning this clone: Relative to the germline gene, one junction end is altered; a read error may explain this. This sequence joins TRBV27 and TRBJ1-6, with TRBD1 matching over 9 bases. Germline V gives CDR1 MNHEY, CDR2 SMNVEV (reference sequence). This CDR3 contains 12 residues. CDR3 amino acids: CAARDRDSPLHF. DNA of the CDR3: TGCGCCGCCCGGGACAGGGATTCACCCCTCCACTTT.

V gene TRBV6-1 combines with J gene TRBJ2-7; the D is unclear. The V and J ends lost 3 bases and 3 bases respectively, with 15 bases between them. The CDR3 sequence is 15 residues long. Germline CDR1 MNHNS, CDR2 SASEGT. This chain's CDR3 is CASSDDTGPFYEQYF. The CDR3 DNA sequence: TGTGCCAGCAGTGACGACACTGGCCCCTTCTACGAGCAGTACTTC.

The rearrangement uses TRBV5-4 and TRBJ2-5; 13 positions match TRBD2. Losses at the gene ends were 4 bases for V and 10 bases for J; bases not matched to a gene: 7. The CDR3 consists of 14 residues. Germline values: CDR1 SGHNT, CDR2 YYREEE (reference sequence). The CDR3 loop reads CASSKILAGGRQYF. In nucleotides, the CDR3 is TGTGCCAGCAGCAAGATACTAGCGGGGGGGCGCCAGTACTTC.

This clone has just a few counts. The chain links TRBV2 to TRBJ2-7; 14 bases align to TRBD2. CDR1 is SNHLY and CDR2 is FYNNEI in the germline V gene. The CDR3 contains 15 residues. Trimming took 4 bases from V and 6 from J; bases not matched to a gene: 5. The CDR3 here is CASSGGLAGVSEQYF. The CDR3 nucleotides are TGTGCCAGCAGTGGGGGACTAGCGGGAGTAAGCGAGCAGTACTTC.

This clone has more than one count but fewer than ten. The CDR3 loop is CASSGQGRPGYTF. As DNA, the CDR3 is TGTGCCAGCAGTGGACAGGGAAGGCCTGGCTACACCTTC. The chain recombines TRBV12-3 or TRBV12-4 with TRBJ1-2; 8 positions agree with TRBD1. Trimming at V came to 5 bases and at J to 7 bases, leaving 6 bases not matched to a gene. The CDR3 spans 13 residues.

The J gene is TRBJ2-7, the V gene TRBV10-3; D is unclear. V was clipped by 4 bases and J by 2 bases, with 24 bases between them. The CDR3 sequence is 18 residues long. Germline lookup yields CDR1 ENHRY and CDR2 SYGVKD. The DNA of the CDR3 is TGTGCCATCAGTGCACTCCTATCGACCGGCGGATCAACCTACGAGCAGTACTTC. Translation: CAISALLSTGGSTYEQYF.